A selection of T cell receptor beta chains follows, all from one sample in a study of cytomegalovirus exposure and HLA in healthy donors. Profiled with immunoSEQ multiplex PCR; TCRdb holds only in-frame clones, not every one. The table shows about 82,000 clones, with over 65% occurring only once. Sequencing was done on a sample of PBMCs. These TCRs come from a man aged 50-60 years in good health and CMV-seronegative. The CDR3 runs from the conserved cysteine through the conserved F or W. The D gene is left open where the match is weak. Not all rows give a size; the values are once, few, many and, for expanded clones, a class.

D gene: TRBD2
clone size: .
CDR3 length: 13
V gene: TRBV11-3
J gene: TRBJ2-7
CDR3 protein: CASSLRGSYEQYF
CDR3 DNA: TGTGCCAGCAGCTTGCGGGGGTCCTACGAGCAGTACTTC

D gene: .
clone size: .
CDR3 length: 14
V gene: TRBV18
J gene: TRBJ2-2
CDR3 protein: CASSPSWNTGELFF
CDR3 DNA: TGTGCCAGCTCACCATCATGGAACACCGGGGAGCTGTTTTTT

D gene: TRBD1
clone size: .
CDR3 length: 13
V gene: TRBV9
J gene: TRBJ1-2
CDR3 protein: CASRRDSLSGYTF
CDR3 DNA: TGTGCCAGCAGACGGGACAGCCTCTCTGGCTACACCTTC

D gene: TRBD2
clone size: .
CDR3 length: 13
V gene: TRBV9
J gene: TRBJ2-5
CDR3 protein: CASSATSSETQYF
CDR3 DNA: TGTGCCAGCAGCGCGACTAGCTCGGAGACCCAGTACTTC

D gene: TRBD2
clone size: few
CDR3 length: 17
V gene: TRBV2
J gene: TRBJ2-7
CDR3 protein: CASSEGGTSGTSYEQYF
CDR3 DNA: TGTGCCAGCAGTGAAGGCGGGACTAGCGGGACTTCCTACGAGCAGTACTTC

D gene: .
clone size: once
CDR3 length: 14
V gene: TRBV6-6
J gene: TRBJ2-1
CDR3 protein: CASSYLDGDNEQFF
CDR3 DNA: TGTGCCAGCAGTTACTTGGACGGGGACAATGAGCAGTTCTTC

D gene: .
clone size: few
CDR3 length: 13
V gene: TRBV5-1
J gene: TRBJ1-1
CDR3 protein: CASSGTLNTEAFF
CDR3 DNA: TGCGCCAGCAGTGGGACATTGAACACTGAAGCTTTCTTT

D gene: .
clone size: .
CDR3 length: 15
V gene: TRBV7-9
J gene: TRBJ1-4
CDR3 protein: CSSSRPGTPNEKLFF
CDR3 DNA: TGTTCCAGCAGCCGGCCCGGGACTCCGAATGAAAAACTGTTTTTT

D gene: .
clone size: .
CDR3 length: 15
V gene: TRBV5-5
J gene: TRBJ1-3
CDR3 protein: CASSLGQGDGNTIYF
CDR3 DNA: TGTGCCAGCAGCTTGGGGCAGGGCGACGGAAACACCATATATTTT

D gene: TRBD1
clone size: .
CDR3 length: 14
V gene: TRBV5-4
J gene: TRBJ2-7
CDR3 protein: CASSSKGQTYEQYF
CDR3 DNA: TGTGCCAGCAGCTCAAAGGGACAGACCTACGAGCAGTACTTC

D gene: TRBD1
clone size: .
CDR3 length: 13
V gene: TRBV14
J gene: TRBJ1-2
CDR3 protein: CASSQRTGAGYTF
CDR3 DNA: TGTGCCAGCAGCCAACGGACAGGGGCTGGCTACACCTTC

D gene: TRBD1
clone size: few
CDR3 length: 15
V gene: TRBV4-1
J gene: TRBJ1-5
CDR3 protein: CASSQPGTGGQPQHF
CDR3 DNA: TGCGCCAGCAGCCAGCCAGGGACAGGGGGACAGCCCCAGCATTTT

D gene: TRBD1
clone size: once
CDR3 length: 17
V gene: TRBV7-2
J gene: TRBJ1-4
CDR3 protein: CASSFDRDSRTNEKLFF
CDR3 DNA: TGTGCCAGCAGCTTTGACAGGGATTCGAGGACTAATGAAAAACTGTTTTTT

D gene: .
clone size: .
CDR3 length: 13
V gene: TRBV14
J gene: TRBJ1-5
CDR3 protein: CASSQGKQSAQHF
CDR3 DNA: TGTGCCAGCAGCCAAGGAAAACAATCAGCCCAGCATTTT